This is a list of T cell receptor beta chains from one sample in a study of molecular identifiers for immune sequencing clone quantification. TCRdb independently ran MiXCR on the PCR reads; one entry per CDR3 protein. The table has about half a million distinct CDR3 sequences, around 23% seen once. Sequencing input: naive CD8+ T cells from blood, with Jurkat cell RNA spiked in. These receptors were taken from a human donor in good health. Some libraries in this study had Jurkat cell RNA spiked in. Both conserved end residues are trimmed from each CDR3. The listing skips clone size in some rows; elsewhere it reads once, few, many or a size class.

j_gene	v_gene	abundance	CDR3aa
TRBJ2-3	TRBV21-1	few	ASCSETSGGRWGTDTQY
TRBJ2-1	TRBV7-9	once	AIPGQSYDEQF
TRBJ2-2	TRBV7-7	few	ASSTLAGTNTGELF
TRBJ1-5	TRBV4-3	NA	ASSPMVRNQPQH
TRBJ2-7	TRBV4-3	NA	ASSQLTGERYEQY
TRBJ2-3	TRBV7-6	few	ASRPMAGTPPDTQY
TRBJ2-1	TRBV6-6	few	ASSQPDRGVNEQF
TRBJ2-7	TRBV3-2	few	ASSWVGPGTIYEQY
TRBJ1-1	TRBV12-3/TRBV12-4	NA	ASSLSGGVGTF
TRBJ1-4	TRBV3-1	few	ASSQDSLFGEKLF
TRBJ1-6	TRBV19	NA	ASSITGGASSYNSPLH
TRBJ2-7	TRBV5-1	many	ASSWGIRSSYEQY
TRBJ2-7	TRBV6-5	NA	ASSAGREQY
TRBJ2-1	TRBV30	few	AWALAGWVNEQF
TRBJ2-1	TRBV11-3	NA	ASSFSYEESDEQF
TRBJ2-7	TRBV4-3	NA	ASSQDWTGTGNEQY
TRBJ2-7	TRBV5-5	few	ASRLGGLAGVGSFYEQY